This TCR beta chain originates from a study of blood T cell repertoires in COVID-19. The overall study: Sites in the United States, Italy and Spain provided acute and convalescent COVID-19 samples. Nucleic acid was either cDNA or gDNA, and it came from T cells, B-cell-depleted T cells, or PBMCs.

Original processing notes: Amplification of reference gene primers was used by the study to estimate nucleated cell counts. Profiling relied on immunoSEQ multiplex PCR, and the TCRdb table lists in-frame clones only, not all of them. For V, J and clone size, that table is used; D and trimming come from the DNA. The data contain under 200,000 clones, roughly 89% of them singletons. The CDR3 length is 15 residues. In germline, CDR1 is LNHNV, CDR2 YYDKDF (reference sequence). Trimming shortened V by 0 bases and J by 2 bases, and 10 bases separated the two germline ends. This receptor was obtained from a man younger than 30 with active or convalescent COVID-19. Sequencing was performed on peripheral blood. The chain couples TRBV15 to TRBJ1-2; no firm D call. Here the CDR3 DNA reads TGTGCCACCAGCAGAGAGCGGGAAGTGAACTATGGCTACACCTTC. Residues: CATSREREVNYGYTF.